The rows below give T cell receptor beta chains drawn from one sample of a study of cytomegalovirus exposure and HLA in healthy donors. Profiling relied on immunoSEQ multiplex PCR, and the TCRdb table lists in-frame clones only, not all of them. The data show 150,000 to 200,000 clones, 86% seen once. Sample: PBMCs. These receptor sequences come from a woman aged 18 to 35 in good health and CMV-seronegative. Each CDR3 is given without its conserved first and last residue. A D gene is named only where the DNA matches it firmly.

j_call v_call d_call cdr3_aa
TRBJ1-3 TRBV27 - ASSEVHSGNTIY
TRBJ1-1 TRBV5-1 TRBD1 ASSPGTGVGAEAF
TRBJ2-1 TRBV10-3 TRBD2 AISGGRTSGTPGEQF
TRBJ1-2 TRBV5-1 - ASSLGRGPGFGYT
TRBJ2-3 TRBV19 TRBD1 ASRDRGRTSRDTQY
TRBJ2-1 TRBV18 - ASSPLGGGYNEQF
TRBJ2-5 TRBV7-2 TRBD2 ASSLMGLAETQY
TRBJ1-1 TRBV5-1 TRBD1 ASSIRQGSSNTEAF
TRBJ2-7 TRBV27 TRBD1 ASSLAGGSIYEQY
TRBJ2-3 TRBV5-1 TRBD1 ASSTGTAIYTQY
TRBJ1-6 TRBV9 - ASSAQGFGNSPLH
TRBJ2-1 TRBV29-1 TRBD1 SVMTGQSSYNEQF
TRBJ2-3 TRBV7-9 - ATHRLHTDTQY
TRBJ2-7 TRBV6-5 - ASSPRSSYEQY
TRBJ2-7 TRBV4-2 TRBD2 ASSQEGGGGLAASYEQY
TRBJ2-1 TRBV29-1 - SVEGSEVADYNEQF
TRBJ1-6 TRBV7-9 TRBD1 ASSLVGTGGSPLH
TRBJ1-3 TRBV6-7 TRBD1 ASSYPPPGQGSSGNTIY
TRBJ2-1 TRBV7-2 TRBD2 ASRLAGGPYNEQF
TRBJ1-4 TRBV14 TRBD1 ASSQLGTDGEKLF
TRBJ2-1 TRBV5-6 - ASSLRLAVVSYNEQF
TRBJ1-2 TRBV19 - ATATPTVATALDYGYT
TRBJ1-1 TRBV29-1 - SLQTDYTEAF
TRBJ1-3 TRBV5-1 - ASSLGQNSGNTIY
TRBJ1-1 TRBV12-5 - ASGLVLTGNTEAF
TRBJ1-2 TRBV6-1 TRBD1 ASSDVAGQGSDYGYT
TRBJ2-5 TRBV29-1 - SAGGQSEETQY
TRBJ2-7 TRBV23-1 TRBD1 ASIRDRGFYEQY
TRBJ2-5 TRBV6-4 TRBD2 ASSPGTSQETQY
TRBJ2-7 TRBV10-2 TRBD1 ASSRTGVVSEQY
TRBJ2-5 TRBV19 TRBD1 ASSIITAGGEETQY